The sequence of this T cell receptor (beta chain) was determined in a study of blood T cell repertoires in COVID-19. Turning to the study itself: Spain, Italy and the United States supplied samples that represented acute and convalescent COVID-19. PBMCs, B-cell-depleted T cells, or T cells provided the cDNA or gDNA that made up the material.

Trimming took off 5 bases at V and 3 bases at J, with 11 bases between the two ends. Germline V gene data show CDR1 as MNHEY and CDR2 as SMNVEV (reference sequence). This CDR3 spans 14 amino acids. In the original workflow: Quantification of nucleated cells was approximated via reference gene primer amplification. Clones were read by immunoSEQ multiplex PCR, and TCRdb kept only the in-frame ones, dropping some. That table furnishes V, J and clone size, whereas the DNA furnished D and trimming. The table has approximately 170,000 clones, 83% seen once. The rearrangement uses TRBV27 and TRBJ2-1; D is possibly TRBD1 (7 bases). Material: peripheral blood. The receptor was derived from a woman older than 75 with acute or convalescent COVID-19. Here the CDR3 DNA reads TGTGCCAGCAGTCCTCAGGGGGGCTACAATGAGCAGTTCTTC. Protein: CASSPQGGYNEQFF.